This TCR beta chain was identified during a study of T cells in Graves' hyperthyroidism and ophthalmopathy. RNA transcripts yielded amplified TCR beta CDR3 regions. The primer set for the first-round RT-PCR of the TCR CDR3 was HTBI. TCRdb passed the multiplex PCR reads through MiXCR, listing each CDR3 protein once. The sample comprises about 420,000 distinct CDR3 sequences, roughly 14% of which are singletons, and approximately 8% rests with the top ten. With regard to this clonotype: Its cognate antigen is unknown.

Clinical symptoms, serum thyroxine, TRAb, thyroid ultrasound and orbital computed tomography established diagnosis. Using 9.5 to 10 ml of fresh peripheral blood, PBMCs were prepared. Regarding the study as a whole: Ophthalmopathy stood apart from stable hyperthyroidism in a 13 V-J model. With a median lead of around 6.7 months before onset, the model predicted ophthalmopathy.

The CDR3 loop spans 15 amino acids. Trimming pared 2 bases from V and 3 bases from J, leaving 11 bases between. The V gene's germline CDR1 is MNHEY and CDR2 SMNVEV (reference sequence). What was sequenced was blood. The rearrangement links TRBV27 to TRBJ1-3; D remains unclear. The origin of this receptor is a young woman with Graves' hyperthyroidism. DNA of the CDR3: TGTGCCAGCAGTTTAGGCCCCCCGGGTGGAAACACCATATATTTT. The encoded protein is CASSLGPPGGNTIYF.